Below, 23 T cell receptor beta chains from the same sample are listed, as sequenced in a study of shared clonotypes between healthy human individuals. Data came from immunoSEQ multiplex PCR; TCRdb stores just in-frame clones and leaves some out. In the table there are more than 400,000 clones, roughly 80% of which are singletons. The sample comprised PBMCs. The source of these receptors is a woman aged 35 to 49 in good health. Some clones in this sample may be carry-over from other donors' samples.

This chain connects TRBV7-2 to TRBJ2-5; D might be TRBD1 or TRBD2, each matching 5 bases. Trimming cost V 5 bases and J 2 bases, with 12 bases left between them. CDR3 length equals 14 residues. The germline V gene has CDR1 SGHTA and CDR2 FQGNSA. CDR3 residues: CASSHRDHQETQYF. DNA of the CDR3: TGTGCCAGCAGCCATAGGGACCATCAAGAGACCCAGTACTTC. Based on the CDR3 plus reference TRBV7-2 and TRBJ2-5, the full variable domain is GAGVSQSPSNKVTEKGKDVELRCDPISGHTALYWYRQSLGQGLEFLIYFQGNSAPDKSGLPSDRFSAERTGGSVSTLTIQRTQQEDSAVYLCASSHRDHQETQYFGPGTRLLVL.

The V gene is TRBV5-6, the J gene TRBJ1-6; the match to TRBD1 covers 8 bases. The trim removed 1 base at V and 8 bases at J, leaving 8 bases unmatched. The CDR3 length is 16 residues. The germline CDR1 and CDR2 sequences are SGHDT and YYEEEE. DNA for the CDR3: TGTGCCAGCAGCTTGAGGGGCAGGGGGCTTCATTCACCCCTCCACTTT. As protein: CASSLRGRGLHSPLHF.

The table lists this clone with a count of one. The chain's CDR3 is CATRQPNYGYTF. CDR3 nucleotide sequence: TGTGCCACCAGGCAACCTAACTATGGCTACACCTTC. The rearrangement uses TRBV15 and TRBJ1-2, with D uncertain. Germline assignment: CDR1 LNHNV and CDR2 YYDKDF (reference sequence). The V end lost 6 bases, the J end lost 0 bases, and 5 bases lay between the germline ends. The CDR3 has 12 amino acids.

This chain links TRBV28 with TRBJ2-1, with no clear D. The germline CDR1 and CDR2 sequences are MDHEN and SYDVKM. The germline V and J ends were trimmed by 5 bases and 0 bases, with 8 bases remaining between them. This CDR3 has 14 residues. Written as DNA, the CDR3 is TGTGCCAGCAGTCAGACCTACTCCTACAATGAGCAGTTCTTC. This encodes CASSQTYSYNEQFF. The complete variable domain, with remaining parts taken from reference TRBV28 and TRBJ2-1, reads DVKVTQSSRYLVKRTGEKVFLECVQDMDHENMFWYRQDPGLGLRLIYFSYDVKMKEKGDIPEGYSVSREKKERFSLILESASTNQTSMYLCASSQTYSYNEQFFGPGTRLTVL.

The chain recombines TRBV18 with TRBJ1-3, with TRBD1 as a possible D gene (6 bases). V was trimmed by 5 bases and J by 2 bases, leaving 13 bases between them. CDR3 length: 15 amino acids. Germline V gives CDR1 KGHSH, CDR2 LQKENI. In nucleotides, the CDR3 is TGTGCCAGCTCAGGATACAGGGATCCTGGAAACACCATATATTTT. Residues: CASSGYRDPGNTIYF.

CDR3: CASSLDRWRGANVLTF. The DNA of the CDR3 is TGTGCCAGCAGCTTAGACAGGTGGAGAGGGGCCAACGTCCTGACTTTC. This chain joins TRBV7-2 and TRBJ2-6; D is possibly TRBD1 (5 bases). Trimming shortened V by 1 base and J by 4 bases, and 11 bases separated the two germline ends. Germline-derived CDR1 and CDR2 are SGHTA and FQGNSA. The CDR3 sequence is 16 residues long. Supplemented by reference TRBV7-2 and TRBJ2-6, the full variable domain reads GAGVSQSPSNKVTEKGKDVELRCDPISGHTALYWYRQSLGQGLEFLIYFQGNSAPDKSGLPSDRFSAERTGGSVSTLTIQRTQQEDSAVYLCASSLDRWRGANVLTFGAGSRLTVL.

The table lists this clone with a count of one. The CDR3 nucleotides read TGTGCCAGCAGCCAAGCCCTGGTTAGGGACTACACCTTC. Translation: CASSQALVRDYTF. This rearrangement joins TRBV4-2 to TRBJ1-2; the D is unclear. The V end lost 1 base, the J end lost 10 bases, and 13 bases lay between the germline ends. This CDR3 contains 13 residues. Germline V CDR1 and CDR2: LGHNA, YNFKEQ.

The gene calls are TRBV6-5 and TRBJ1-1; D is uncertain. This CDR3 comprises 14 residues. CDR1 MNHEY and CDR2 SVGAGI come from the germline V gene. Between the trimmed V and J ends, which lost 8 bases and 0 bases, there was a span of 13 bases. The chain's CDR3 is CASSPGSLNTEAFF. DNA for the CDR3: TGTGCCAGCTCACCTGGGAGTCTGAACACTGAAGCTTTCTTT.

This rearrangement joins TRBV7-2 to TRBJ1-5, with 7 bases lining up with TRBD1. Trimming at V came to 3 bases and at J to 9 bases, leaving 11 bases not matched to a gene. Germline V CDR1 and CDR2: SGHTA, FQGNSA. The CDR3 is made up of 15 amino acids. CDR3 sequence (DNA): TGTGCCAGCAGCTTGACGACAGGGAAGGACGGGCCCCAGCATTTT. Translating it yields CASSLTTGKDGPQHF.

This chain uses TRBV27 with TRBJ1-6, with 7 bases matching TRBD1. CDR1 is MNHEY and CDR2 is SMNVEV in the germline V gene (reference sequence). V lost 3 bases to trimming and J lost 7 bases; unmatched junction nucleotides: 3. This CDR3 is 14 amino acids long. The CDR3 DNA is TGTGCCAGCAGTTTCAGGGGGACGAATTCACCCCTCCACTTT. Its protein product is CASSFRGTNSPLHF.

This chain uses TRBV5-4 with TRBJ2-7; TRBD2 agrees at 10 bases. Looked up from germline, CDR1 is SGHNT and CDR2 is YYREEE (reference sequence). Trimming at V came to 0 bases and at J to 2 bases, leaving 5 bases not matched to a gene. CDR3 length: 16 residues. The CDR3 is CASSLGGTSAAYEQYF. DNA of the CDR3: TGTGCCAGCAGCTTGGGAGGGACTAGCGCTGCCTACGAGCAGTACTTC.

To note about this clone: Other DNA sequences in the sample encode the same CDR3. This chain connects TRBV5-1 to TRBJ2-3; 8 bases match TRBD1. The CDR3 is 14 amino acids. With 2 bases clipped from V and 5 bases from J, the junction kept 4 bases outside the gene matches. Germline V CDR1 and CDR2: SGHRS, YFSETQ. The CDR3 reads CASSLGQGGDTQYF. CDR3 DNA: TGCGCCAGCAGCTTAGGACAGGGCGGAGATACGCAGTATTTT.

Concerning this clone: The junction does not match germline at one end; this may be a read error. This chain links TRBV4-1 with TRBJ1-1, with 8 bases matching TRBD1. The CDR3 spans 12 residues. CDR1 is MGHRA and CDR2 is YSYEKL in the germline V gene. This CDR3 is CASSQRQGQAFF. Written as DNA, the CDR3 is TGTGCCAGCAGCCAACGACAGGGGCAAGCTTTCTTT.

Only one count was recorded for this clone. This CDR3 is CSVEESAGSEDTQYF. In DNA form, the CDR3 reads TGCAGCGTTGAAGAATCGGCAGGGAGTGAAGATACGCAGTATTTT. The chain couples TRBV29-1 to TRBJ2-3; D might be TRBD1 or TRBD2, each matching 5 bases. This CDR3 has 15 amino acids. Looked up from germline, CDR1 is SQVTM and CDR2 is ANQGSEA. Trimming took off 0 bases at V and 5 bases at J, with 15 bases between the two ends.

The V call is TRBV28, the J call TRBJ2-1; TRBD2 matches 11 bases. CDR1 MDHEN and CDR2 SYDVKM come from the germline V gene. The CDR3 is made up of 15 amino acids. Trimming at V came to 6 bases and at J to 4 bases, leaving 5 bases not matched to a gene. The CDR3 DNA sequence: TGTGCCAGCAGGACCGGGACTAGCGGTTACAATGAGCAGTTCTTC. Translation gives CASRTGTSGYNEQFF.

A few counts support this clone. A far larger clone is off by one base, so a read error is likely. The chain joins TRBV7-2 to TRBJ2-1; D is unresolved. The CDR3 is 12 amino acids. CDR1 is SGHTA and CDR2 is FQGNSA in the germline V gene. CDR3: CAGSRTLDEQFF. The CDR3 nucleotides read TGTGCCGGCAGCAGAACCTTGGATGAGCAGTTCTTC.

Concerning this clone itself: Just one base apart from a much larger clone, this may be a read error. The V gene is TRBV29-1, the J gene TRBJ1-1, with unresolved D. CDR3 length equals 13 residues. The germline gives CDR1 SQVTM, CDR2 ANQGSEA. The CDR3: CSVKRSTNTEASF. The CDR3 DNA reads TGCAGCGTTAAGAGGTCAACGAACACTGAAGCTTCCTTT.

J is TRBJ1-6 and V is TRBV18; 10 bases align to TRBD1. With 6 bases clipped from V and 9 bases from J, the junction kept 5 bases outside the gene matches. Per germline, CDR1 KGHSH and CDR2 LQKENI. This CDR3 comprises 14 residues. DNA for the CDR3: TGTGCCAGCTCCACCGGGACAGGGGTTTCACCCCTCCACTTT. It is translated as CASSTGTGVSPLHF.

The J gene is TRBJ2-3, the V gene TRBV25-1, with D possibly being TRBD2 (6 bases). Germline V gene lookup returns CDR1 MGHDK and CDR2 SYGVNS. V lost 3 bases to trimming and J lost 8 bases, with 12 bases between them. This CDR3 contains 13 residues. The CDR3 spells CASSDGGLGTQYF. Written as DNA, the CDR3 is TGTGCCAGCAGTGACGGAGGGTTGGGTACGCAGTATTTT.

The rearrangement uses TRBV30 and TRBJ1-1; D gene ambiguous. The CDR3 extends over 14 amino acids. Germline V gene lookup returns CDR1 GTSNPN and CDR2 SVGIG (reference sequence). Trimming stripped 0 bases from V and 4 bases from J, with 12 bases between. As DNA, the CDR3 is TGTGCCTGGAGTGTACGACGAGCAGGCACTGAAGCTTTCTTT. Its translation: CAWSVRRAGTEAFF. Complete variable domain (other parts from reference TRBV30 and TRBJ1-1): SQTIHQWPATLVQPVGSPLSLECTVEGTSNPNLYWYRQAAGRGLQLLFYSVGIGQISSEVPQNLSASRPQDRQFILSSKKLLLSDSGFYLCAWSVRRAGTEAFFGQGTRLTVV.

The J gene is TRBJ2-1, the V gene TRBV5-1, with 9 bases aligning to TRBD2. V trimming: 7 bases; J trimming: 5 bases; junction bases outside the gene matches: 4. The CDR3 covers 13 residues. The V gene's germline CDR1 is SGHRS and CDR2 YFSETQ. The CDR3 sequence: CASAGTSNNEQFF. In DNA, the CDR3 is TGCGCCAGCGCCGGGACTAGCAACAATGAGCAGTTCTTC.

The rearrangement joins TRBV4-2 to TRBJ2-5; no firm D call. The closer fit of TRBJ2-7 to the DNA end suggests the J call may be wrong. This CDR3 is built from 15 residues. Germline loops: CDR1 LGHNA, CDR2 YNFKEQ. DNA for the CDR3: TGTGCCAGCAGCCAACAGCCTAGTGCCTCCTACGAGCAGTACTTC. It specifies CASSQQPSASYEQYF.

This clone appeared many times. This chain joins TRBV10-3 and TRBJ1-1; D is undetermined. The V gene's germline CDR1 is ENHRY and CDR2 SYGVKD. V was cut by 1 base and J by 0 bases, with 6 bases left in between. This CDR3 is built from 14 residues. The CDR3 spells CAISEWAVNTEAFF. The CDR3 nucleotides read TGTGCCATCAGTGAGTGGGCAGTGAACACTGAAGCTTTCTTT.